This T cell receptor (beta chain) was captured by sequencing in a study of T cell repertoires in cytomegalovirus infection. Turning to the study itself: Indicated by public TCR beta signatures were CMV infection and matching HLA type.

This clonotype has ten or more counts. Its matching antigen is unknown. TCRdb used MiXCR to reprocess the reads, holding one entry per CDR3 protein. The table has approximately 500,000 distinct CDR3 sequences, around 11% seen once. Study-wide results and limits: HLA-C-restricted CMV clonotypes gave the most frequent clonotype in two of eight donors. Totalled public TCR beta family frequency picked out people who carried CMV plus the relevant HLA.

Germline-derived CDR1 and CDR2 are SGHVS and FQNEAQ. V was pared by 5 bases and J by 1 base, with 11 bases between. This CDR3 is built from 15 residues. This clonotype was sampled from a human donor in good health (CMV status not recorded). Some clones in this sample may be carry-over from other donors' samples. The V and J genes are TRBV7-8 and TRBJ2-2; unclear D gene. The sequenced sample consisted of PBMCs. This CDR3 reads CASSLPAVNTGELFF. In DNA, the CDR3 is TGTGCCAGCAGCCTTCCCGCGGTGAACACCGGGGAGCTGTTTTTT.